One T cell receptor (beta chain) is described in this entry. Germline trimming cut 5 bases from V and 7 bases from J; bases unmatched to any gene: 5. This CDR3 region has 13 residues. Germline loops: CDR1 LGHDT, CDR2 YNNKEL (reference sequence). This sample was included in a study of CD8 T cells in Susac syndrome. A quantity of roughly 0.5 to 1 ug RNA underwent reverse transcription using random hexamers. A multiplex approach, immunoSEQ multiplex PCR, amplified TCR beta CDR3 across 54 Vbeta and 13 Jbeta. TCRdb re-derived calls from the immunoSEQ multiplex PCR reads in MiXCR, one entry per CDR3 protein. The sample holds around 190,000 distinct CDR3 sequences, over 85% seen once. Negative isolation yielded CD4+ and CD8+ T cells, and FACS enriched TEMRA cells.

The sequencing sample was made of CD4+ T cells from PBMCs. The J gene is TRBJ2-4, the V gene TRBV3-1, with 7 bases lining up with TRBD1. The source of this sequence is a human donor in good health. CDR3 coding DNA: TGTGCCAGCAGCTATGGGACAGAGAACATTCAGTACTTC. It is translated as CASSYGTENIQYF. Filled out from reference TRBV3-1 and TRBJ2-4, the complete variable domain reads DTAVSQTPKYLVTQMGNDKSIKCEQNLGHDTMYWYKQDSKKFLKIMFSYNNKELIINETVPNRFSPKSPDKAHLNLHINSLELGDSAVYFCASSYGTENIQYFGAGTRLSVL.